A selection of T cell receptor beta chains follows, all from one sample in a study of blood T cell repertoires in COVID-19. This table comes from immunoSEQ multiplex PCR, and its TCRdb copy is limited to in-frame clones, with some not included. The sample consists of 170,000 or so clones, approximately 85% of them appearing once. Sequencing input: PBMCs or T cells enriched from blood (not recorded which). These receptors were collected from a woman in her late teens or twenties who had recovered from COVID-19. Each CDR3 is given with its conserved first and last residue. Each record gives: clone size, V gene, D gene, J gene, CDR3 protein, CDR3 DNA. The D gene is left open where the match is weak. Clone size is not always given. Where it is, it says once, few, many or a class for expanded clones.

size: .; V: TRBV19; D: .; J: TRBJ1-3; CDR3: CASSMGGSIMKSGNTIYF; DNA: TGTGCCAGTAGTATGGGAGGATCCATAATGAAATCTGGAAACACCATATATTTT
size: .; V: TRBV3-1/TRBV3-2; D: TRBD2; J: TRBJ2-1; CDR3: CASSQGVAGGHEQFF; DNA: TGTGCCAGCAGCCAAGGGGTAGCGGGGGGCCATGAGCAGTTCTTC
size: .; V: TRBV9; D: TRBD2; J: TRBJ2-1; CDR3: CASSALAGGSADEQFF; DNA: TGTGCCAGCAGCGCACTAGCGGGGGGCTCGGCGGATGAGCAGTTCTTC
size: once; V: TRBV28; D: .; J: TRBJ1-5; CDR3: CASSFRSSNQPQHF; DNA: TGTGCCAGCAGTTTCCGCAGTTCCAATCAGCCCCAGCATTTT
size: .; V: TRBV30; D: .; J: TRBJ2-1; CDR3: CAWSVRSGVRNEQFF; DNA: TGTGCCTGGAGTGTACGTTCGGGAGTCAGGAATGAGCAGTTCTTC
size: .; V: TRBV4-3; D: .; J: TRBJ1-1; CDR3: CASSQDRGGLNTEAFF; DNA: TGCGCCAGCAGCCAAGATCGAGGAGGATTGAACACTGAAGCTTTCTTT
size: .; V: TRBV18; D: TRBD1; J: TRBJ1-2; CDR3: CASSPTGFHHYNYGYTF; DNA: TGTGCCAGCTCACCGACAGGGTTCCATCATTATAACTATGGCTACACCTTC
size: .; V: TRBV5-1; D: .; J: TRBJ2-7; CDR3: CASSWAGNTYEQYF; DNA: TGCGCCAGCAGCTGGGCGGGAAATACCTACGAGCAGTACTTC
size: .; V: TRBV2; D: TRBD2; J: TRBJ2-5; CDR3: CASLEDIGTSGSQETQYF; DNA: TGTGCCAGCCTCGAGGATATCGGGACTAGCGGGAGTCAAGAGACCCAGTACTTC
size: once; V: TRBV7-2; D: TRBD2; J: TRBJ2-7; CDR3: CASSLVGGVWYEQYF; DNA: TGTGCCAGCAGCTTAGTTGGGGGGGTGTGGTACGAGCAGTACTTC
size: few; V: TRBV5-5; D: TRBD1; J: TRBJ2-3; CDR3: CASSALQGAGDTQYF; DNA: TGTGCCAGCAGCGCGCTACAGGGGGCAGGTGATACGCAGTATTTT
size: .; V: TRBV28; D: .; J: TRBJ1-5; CDR3: CAIKIPGDQQPQHF; DNA: TGTGCCATCAAAATCCCGGGGGATCAACAGCCCCAGCATTTT
size: .; V: TRBV6-5; D: TRBD1; J: TRBJ1-1; CDR3: CASARDRVNTEAFF; DNA: TGTGCCAGCGCCCGGGACAGGGTGAACACTGAAGCTTTCTTT
size: .; V: TRBV7-9; D: .; J: TRBJ2-7; CDR3: CASSLEAEGALRKQYF; DNA: TGTGCCAGCAGCTTAGAGGCGGAGGGGGCCCTACGAAAGCAGTACTTC
size: .; V: TRBV4-3; D: .; J: TRBJ2-3; CDR3: CASSQVWTAGDTQYF; DNA: TGCGCCAGCAGCCAAGTATGGACCGCGGGGGATACGCAGTATTTT
size: .; V: TRBV12-3/TRBV12-4; D: .; J: TRBJ1-1; CDR3: CASSLGGTPPFF; DNA: TGTGCCAGCAGTTTAGGGGGGACACCGCCTTTCTTT
size: .; V: TRBV4-3; D: TRBD1; J: TRBJ1-6; CDR3: CASSLDRGPGSPLHF; DNA: TGCGCCAGCAGCCTGGACAGGGGGCCGGGTTCACCCCTCCACTTT
size: .; V: TRBV6-5; D: TRBD1; J: TRBJ2-7; CDR3: CASSSPRGWNEQYF; DNA: TGTGCCAGCAGTTCCCCCAGGGGGTGGAACGAGCAGTACTTC
size: .; V: TRBV23-1; D: .; J: TRBJ1-5; CDR3: CASSLGRGLDQPQHF; DNA: TGCGCCAGCAGTCTAGGCAGGGGATTAGATCAGCCCCAGCATTTT
size: .; V: TRBV29-1; D: TRBD1; J: TRBJ1-3; CDR3: CSVGSGTGPGNTIYF; DNA: TGCAGCGTGGGTTCCGGGACAGGGCCTGGAAACACCATATATTTT
size: once; V: TRBV7-7; D: .; J: TRBJ2-3; CDR3: CASSFRLTDTQYF; DNA: TGTGCTAGCAGCTTTAGACTGACAGATACGCAGTATTTT
size: .; V: TRBV9; D: .; J: TRBJ2-2; CDR3: CASSVGQGGTGELFF; DNA: TGTGCCAGCAGCGTAGGGCAGGGAGGCACCGGGGAGCTGTTTTTT
size: .; V: TRBV10-1; D: .; J: TRBJ1-2; CDR3: CASSESGGLQYTF; DNA: TGCGCCAGCAGTGAGTCTGGCGGACTCCAATACACCTTC
size: .; V: TRBV2; D: TRBD1; J: TRBJ1-4; CDR3: CASSVTGWDEKLFF; DNA: TGTGCCAGCAGTGTGACAGGGTGGGATGAAAAACTGTTTTTT
size: .; V: TRBV5-6; D: .; J: TRBJ2-2; CDR3: CASSPGNTGELFF; DNA: TGTGCCAGCAGCCCAGGGAACACCGGGGAGCTGTTTTTT
size: .; V: TRBV15; D: TRBD2; J: TRBJ2-2; CDR3: CATEPGLVNTGELFF; DNA: TGTGCCACCGAACCGGGACTAGTGAATACCGGGGAGCTGTTTTTT
size: .; V: TRBV5-1; D: .; J: TRBJ1-1; CDR3: CASSLVVLQSGGTEAFF; DNA: TGCGCCAGCAGCTTGGTAGTCCTCCAGTCGGGTGGGACTGAAGCTTTCTTT
size: .; V: TRBV27; D: .; J: TRBJ1-1; CDR3: CASSWGGMNTEAFF; DNA: TGTGCCAGCAGTTGGGGGGGGATGAACACTGAAGCTTTCTTT
size: once; V: TRBV7-6; D: TRBD1; J: TRBJ1-5; CDR3: CASSYGTGDLQPQHF; DNA: TGTGCCAGCAGCTACGGGACAGGCGATCTCCAGCCCCAGCATTTT
size: .; V: TRBV28; D: .; J: TRBJ2-5; CDR3: CASSGPPGQLKETQYF; DNA: TGTGCCAGCAGTGGCCCTCCAGGACAGCTTAAAGAGACCCAGTACTTC
size: .; V: TRBV14; D: TRBD1; J: TRBJ2-5; CDR3: CASSQGFRGQETQYF; DNA: TGTGCCAGCAGCCAAGGGTTCAGGGGGCAAGAGACCCAGTACTTC
size: .; V: TRBV23-1; D: .; J: TRBJ1-2; CDR3: CARPLRRLPNYGYTF; DNA: TGCGCCAGGCCACTACGACGGCTCCCCAACTATGGCTACACCTTC
size: .; V: TRBV7-2; D: TRBD2; J: TRBJ2-2; CDR3: CASSFSGGRVGELFF; DNA: TGTGCCAGCAGCTTTTCGGGGGGGCGCGTCGGGGAGCTGTTTTTT
size: .; V: TRBV28; D: TRBD2; J: TRBJ2-3; CDR3: CATQTQAGSTPDTQYF; DNA: TGTGCCACTCAGACCCAAGCGGGATCCACTCCGGATACGCAGTATTTT
size: .; V: TRBV25-1; D: .; J: TRBJ2-1; CDR3: CASSEWGISRGSYNEQFF; DNA: TGTGCCAGCAGTGAATGGGGCATTAGTCGCGGATCCTACAATGAGCAGTTCTTC
size: .; V: TRBV25-1; D: TRBD2; J: TRBJ2-6; CDR3: CASSEGRGKSGANVLTF; DNA: TGTGCCAGCAGTGAAGGGAGGGGCAAGTCTGGGGCCAACGTCCTGACTTTC
size: .; V: TRBV5-5; D: TRBD2; J: TRBJ2-1; CDR3: CASSLLAGGPGNEQFF; DNA: TGTGCCAGCAGCTTGTTGGCGGGGGGGCCTGGTAATGAGCAGTTCTTC
size: .; V: TRBV19; D: TRBD1; J: TRBJ1-1; CDR3: CASSSDRGLTEAFF; DNA: TGTGCCAGTAGTTCCGACAGGGGGCTGACTGAAGCTTTCTTT
size: .; V: TRBV2; D: TRBD2; J: TRBJ2-7; CDR3: CASNLAGGAYEQYF; DNA: TGTGCCAGCAATTTAGCGGGAGGCGCCTACGAGCAGTACTTC